This T cell receptor beta chain is drawn from a study of CD4 T cell repertoires in COVID-19. Details on this clone: No antigen is known for it.

Sequencing was done directly on freshly isolated, uncultured memory T cells. Clones were read by immunoSEQ multiplex PCR, and TCRdb kept only the in-frame ones, dropping some. The sample contains more than 65,000 clones, roughly four fifths of which appear only once. CDR3 length: 14 residues. Trimming took off 3 bases at V and 5 bases at J, with 17 bases between the two ends. CDR1 is DFQATT, CDR2 SNEGSKA, per germline (reference sequence). Study results and caveats: Two or all three memory subsets shared several highly expanded SARS-CoV-2-reactive clonotypes.

The TCR originated in a human donor who had COVID-19. The specimen was CD4+ T cells from peripheral blood, collected after recovery from COVID-19. This chain uses TRBV20-1 with TRBJ2-7, with D possibly matching TRBD2 (5 bases). The CDR3 nucleotides read TGCAGTGCTAGTCATGGACTTTCGACTAACGAGCAGTACTTC. Translation gives CSASHGLSTNEQYF.